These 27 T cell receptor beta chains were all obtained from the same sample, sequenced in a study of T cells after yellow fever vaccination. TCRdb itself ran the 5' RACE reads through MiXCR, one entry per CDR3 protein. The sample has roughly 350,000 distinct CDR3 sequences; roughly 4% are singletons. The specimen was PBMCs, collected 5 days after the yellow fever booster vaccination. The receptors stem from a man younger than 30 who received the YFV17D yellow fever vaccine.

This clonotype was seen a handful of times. The CDR3 bases are TGTGCCACCAGTGTGGGACAGGGACTCAATGAGCAGTTCTTC. It specifies CATSVGQGLNEQFF. The rearrangement uses TRBV24-1 and TRBJ2-1; 9 positions match TRBD1. Germline loops: CDR1 KGHDR, CDR2 SFDVKD. The CDR3 has 14 amino acids. J lost 6 bases, V lost 5 bases, and 4 bases had no gene match.

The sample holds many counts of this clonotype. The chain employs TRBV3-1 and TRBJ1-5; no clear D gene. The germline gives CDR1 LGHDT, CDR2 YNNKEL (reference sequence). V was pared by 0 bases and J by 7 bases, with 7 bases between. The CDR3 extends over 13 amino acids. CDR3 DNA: TGTGCCAGCAGCCAAGATTTAGGCCAGCCCCAGCATTTT. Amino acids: CASSQDLGQPQHF.

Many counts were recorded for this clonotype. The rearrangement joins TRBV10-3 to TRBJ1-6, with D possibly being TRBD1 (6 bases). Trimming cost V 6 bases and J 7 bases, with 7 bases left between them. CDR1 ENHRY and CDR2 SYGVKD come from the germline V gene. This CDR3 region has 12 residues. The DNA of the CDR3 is TGTGCCATCAGCGGGACAAATTCACCCCTCCACTTT. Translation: CAISGTNSPLHF.

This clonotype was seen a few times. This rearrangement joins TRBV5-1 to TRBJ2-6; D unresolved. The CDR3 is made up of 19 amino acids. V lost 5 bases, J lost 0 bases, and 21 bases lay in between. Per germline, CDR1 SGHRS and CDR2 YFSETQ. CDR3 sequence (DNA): TGCGCCAGCAGAACCCTCCCCGACTGGGCGCTCTCTGGGGCCAACGTCCTGACTTTC. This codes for CASRTLPDWALSGANVLTF. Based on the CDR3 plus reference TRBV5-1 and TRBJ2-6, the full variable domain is KAGVTQTPRYLIKTRGQQVTLSCSPISGHRSVSWYQQTPGQGLQFLFEYFSETQRNKGNFPGRFSGRQFSNSRSEMNVSTLELGDSALYLCASRTLPDWALSGANVLTFGAGSRLTVL.

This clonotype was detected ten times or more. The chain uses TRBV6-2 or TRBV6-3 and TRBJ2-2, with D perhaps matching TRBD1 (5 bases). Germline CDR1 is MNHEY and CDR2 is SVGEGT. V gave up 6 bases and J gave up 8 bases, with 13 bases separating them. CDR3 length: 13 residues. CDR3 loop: CASRDKLVGELFF. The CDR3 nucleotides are TGTGCCAGCAGGGACAAGCTTGTAGGGGAGCTGTTTTTT.

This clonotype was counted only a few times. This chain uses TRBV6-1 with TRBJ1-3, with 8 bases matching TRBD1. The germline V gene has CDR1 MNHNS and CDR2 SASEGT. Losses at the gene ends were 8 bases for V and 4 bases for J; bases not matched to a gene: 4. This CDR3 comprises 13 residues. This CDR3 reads CASLDRGGNTIYF. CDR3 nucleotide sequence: TGTGCCAGCCTTGACAGGGGAGGAAACACCATATATTTT.

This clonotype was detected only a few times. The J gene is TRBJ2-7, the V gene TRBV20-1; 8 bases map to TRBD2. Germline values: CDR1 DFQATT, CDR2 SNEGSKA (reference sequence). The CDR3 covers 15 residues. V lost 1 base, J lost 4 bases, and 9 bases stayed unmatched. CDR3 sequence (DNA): TGCAGTGCTAGAGGTGTGGCGGGGGGAGGGTACGAGCAGTACTTC. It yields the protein CSARGVAGGGYEQYF.

The DNA for the CDR3 is TGTGCCAGCAGTGAACCCTCGGCGGGGAAAGAGACCCAGTACTTC. This sequence encodes CASSEPSAGKETQYF. This chain connects TRBV25-1 to TRBJ2-5, with a weak D call TRBD2 (6 bases). The CDR3 covers 15 residues. V lost 2 bases and J 3 bases, leaving 13 bases between the germline ends. Germline CDR1 and CDR2: MGHDK and SYGVNS.

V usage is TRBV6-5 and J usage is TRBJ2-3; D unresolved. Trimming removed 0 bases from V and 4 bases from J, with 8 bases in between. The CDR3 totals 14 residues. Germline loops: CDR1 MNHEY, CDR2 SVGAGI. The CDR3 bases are TGTGCCAGCAGTTACTCTTCTGGACCAGATACGCAGTATTTT. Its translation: CASSYSSGPDTQYF.

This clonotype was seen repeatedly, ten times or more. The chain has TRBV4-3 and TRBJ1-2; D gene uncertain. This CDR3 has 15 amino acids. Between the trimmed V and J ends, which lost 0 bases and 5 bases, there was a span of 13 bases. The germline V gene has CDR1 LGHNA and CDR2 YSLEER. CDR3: CASSQERWNEYGYTF. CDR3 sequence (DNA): TGCGCCAGCAGCCAAGAACGGTGGAACGAATATGGCTACACCTTC.

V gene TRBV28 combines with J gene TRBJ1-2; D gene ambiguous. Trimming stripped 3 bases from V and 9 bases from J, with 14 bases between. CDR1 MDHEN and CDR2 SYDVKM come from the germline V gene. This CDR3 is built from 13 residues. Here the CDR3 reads CASSFFLGFSYTF. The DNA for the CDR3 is TGTGCCAGCAGTTTTTTTCTTGGGTTCAGCTACACCTTC.

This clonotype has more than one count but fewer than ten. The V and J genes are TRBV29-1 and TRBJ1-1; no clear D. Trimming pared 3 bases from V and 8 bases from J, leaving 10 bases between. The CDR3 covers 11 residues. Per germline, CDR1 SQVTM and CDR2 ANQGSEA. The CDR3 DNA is TGCAGCGTTGACCAGGCAAGAGAAGCTTTCTTT. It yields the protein CSVDQAREAFF. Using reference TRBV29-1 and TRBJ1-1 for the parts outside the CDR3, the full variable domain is SAVISQKPSRDICQRGTSLTIQCQVDSQVTMMFWYRQQPGQSLTLIATANQGSEATYESGFVIDKFPISRPNLTFSTLTVSNMSPEDSSIYLCSVDQAREAFFGQGTRLTVV.

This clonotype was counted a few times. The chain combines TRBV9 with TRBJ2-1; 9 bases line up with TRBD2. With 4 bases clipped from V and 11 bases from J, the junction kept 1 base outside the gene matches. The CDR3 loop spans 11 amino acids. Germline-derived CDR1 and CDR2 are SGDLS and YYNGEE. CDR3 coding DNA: TGTGCCAGCAGCTCTAGCGGGAAGCAGTTCTTC. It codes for CASSSSGKQFF.

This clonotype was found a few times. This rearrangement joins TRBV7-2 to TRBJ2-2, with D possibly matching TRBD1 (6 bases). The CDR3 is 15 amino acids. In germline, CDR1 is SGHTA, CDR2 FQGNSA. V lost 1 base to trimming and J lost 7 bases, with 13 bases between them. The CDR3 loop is CASSLGSRGVGELFF. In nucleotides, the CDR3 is TGTGCCAGCAGCTTAGGTAGCAGGGGCGTCGGGGAGCTGTTTTTT.

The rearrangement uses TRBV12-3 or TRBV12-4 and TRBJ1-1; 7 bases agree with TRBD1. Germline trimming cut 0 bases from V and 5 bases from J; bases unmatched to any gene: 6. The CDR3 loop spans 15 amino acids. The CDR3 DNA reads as TGTGCCAGCAGTTTAGCGCCAGGGGGGCGAACTGAAGCTTTCTTT. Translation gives CASSLAPGGRTEAFF.

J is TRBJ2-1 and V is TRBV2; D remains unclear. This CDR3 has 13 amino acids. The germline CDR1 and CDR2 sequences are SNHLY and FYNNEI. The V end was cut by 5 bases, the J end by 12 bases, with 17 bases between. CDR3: CASSPDTDSWQFF. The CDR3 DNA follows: TGTGCCAGCAGTCCCGATACAGACTCCTGGCAGTTCTTC. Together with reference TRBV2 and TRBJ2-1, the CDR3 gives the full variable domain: EPEVTQTPSHQVTQMGQEVILRCVPISNHLYFYWYRQILGQKVEFLVSFYNNEISEKSEIFDDQFSVERPDGSNFTLKIRSTKLEDSAMYFCASSPDTDSWQFFGPGTRLTVL.

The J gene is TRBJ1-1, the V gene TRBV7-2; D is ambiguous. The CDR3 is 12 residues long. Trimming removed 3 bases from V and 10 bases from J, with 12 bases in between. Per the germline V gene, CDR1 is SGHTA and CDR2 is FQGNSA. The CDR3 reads CASSFTKALAFF. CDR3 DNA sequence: TGTGCCAGCAGCTTTACCAAGGCTCTAGCTTTCTTT.

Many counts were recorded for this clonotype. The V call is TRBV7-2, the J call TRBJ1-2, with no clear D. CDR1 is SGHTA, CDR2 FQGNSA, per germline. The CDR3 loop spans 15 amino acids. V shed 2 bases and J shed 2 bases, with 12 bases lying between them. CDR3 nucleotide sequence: TGTGCCAGCAGCTTATTTCGTCAGGACAACTATGGCTACACCTTC. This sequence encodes CASSLFRQDNYGYTF.

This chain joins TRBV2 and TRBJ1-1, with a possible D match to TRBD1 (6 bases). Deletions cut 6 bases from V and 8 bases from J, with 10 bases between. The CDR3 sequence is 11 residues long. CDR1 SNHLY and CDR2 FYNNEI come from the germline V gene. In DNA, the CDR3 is TGTGCCAGCAGGGGACAAGGAGAAGCTTTCTTT. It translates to CASRGQGEAFF.

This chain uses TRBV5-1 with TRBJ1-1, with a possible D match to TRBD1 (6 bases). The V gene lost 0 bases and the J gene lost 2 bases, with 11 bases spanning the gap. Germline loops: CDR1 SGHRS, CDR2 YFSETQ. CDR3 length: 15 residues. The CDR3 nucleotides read TGCGCCAGCAGCTTGGGACAGGCTATTAACACTGAAGCTTTCTTT. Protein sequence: CASSLGQAINTEAFF.

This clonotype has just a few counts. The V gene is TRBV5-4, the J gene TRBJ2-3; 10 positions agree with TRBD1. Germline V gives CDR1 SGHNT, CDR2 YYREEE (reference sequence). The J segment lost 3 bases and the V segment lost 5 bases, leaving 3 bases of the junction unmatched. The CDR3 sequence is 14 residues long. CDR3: CASRWGQGTDTQYF. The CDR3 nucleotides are TGTGCCAGCAGGTGGGGACAGGGGACAGATACGCAGTATTTT.

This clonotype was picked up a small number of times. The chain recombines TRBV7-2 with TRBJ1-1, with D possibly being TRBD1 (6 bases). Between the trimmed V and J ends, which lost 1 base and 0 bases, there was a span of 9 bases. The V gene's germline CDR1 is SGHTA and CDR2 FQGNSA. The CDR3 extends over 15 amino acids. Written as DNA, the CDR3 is TGTGCCAGCAGCTTAGTAGGACAGATGAACACTGAAGCTTTCTTT. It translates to CASSLVGQMNTEAFF.

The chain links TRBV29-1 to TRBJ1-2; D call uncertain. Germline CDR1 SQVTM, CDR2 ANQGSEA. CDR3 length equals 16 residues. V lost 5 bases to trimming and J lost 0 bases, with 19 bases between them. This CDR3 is CSVYLQSGGANYGYTF. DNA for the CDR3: TGCAGCGTTTATCTCCAATCGGGCGGAGCTAACTATGGCTACACCTTC.

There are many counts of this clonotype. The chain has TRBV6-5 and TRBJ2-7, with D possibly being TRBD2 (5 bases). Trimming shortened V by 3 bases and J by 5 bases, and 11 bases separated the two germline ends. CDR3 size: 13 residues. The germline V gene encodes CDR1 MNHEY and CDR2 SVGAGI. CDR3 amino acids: CASSYTPRDEQYF. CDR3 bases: TGTGCCAGCAGTTATACCCCGCGGGACGAGCAGTACTTC.

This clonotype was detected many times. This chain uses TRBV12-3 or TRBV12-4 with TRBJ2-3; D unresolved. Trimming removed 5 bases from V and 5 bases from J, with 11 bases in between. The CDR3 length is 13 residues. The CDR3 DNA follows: TGTGCCAGCAGTCTATTGAGAAGAGATACGCAGTATTTT. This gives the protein CASSLLRRDTQYF.

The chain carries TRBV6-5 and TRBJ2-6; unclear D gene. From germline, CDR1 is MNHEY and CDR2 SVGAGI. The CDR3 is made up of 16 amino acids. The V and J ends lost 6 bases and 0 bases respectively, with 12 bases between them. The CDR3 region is CASSHATGSGANVLTF. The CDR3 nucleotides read TGTGCCAGCAGCCATGCGACGGGCTCTGGGGCCAACGTCCTGACTTTC.

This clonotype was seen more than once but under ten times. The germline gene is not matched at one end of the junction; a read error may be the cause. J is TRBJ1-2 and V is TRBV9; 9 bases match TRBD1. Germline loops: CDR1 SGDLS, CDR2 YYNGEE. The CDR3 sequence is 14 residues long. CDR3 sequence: CASSVGGTGYDYTF. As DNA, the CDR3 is TGTGCCAGCAGCGTAGGTGGGACAGGGTATGACTACACCTTC.